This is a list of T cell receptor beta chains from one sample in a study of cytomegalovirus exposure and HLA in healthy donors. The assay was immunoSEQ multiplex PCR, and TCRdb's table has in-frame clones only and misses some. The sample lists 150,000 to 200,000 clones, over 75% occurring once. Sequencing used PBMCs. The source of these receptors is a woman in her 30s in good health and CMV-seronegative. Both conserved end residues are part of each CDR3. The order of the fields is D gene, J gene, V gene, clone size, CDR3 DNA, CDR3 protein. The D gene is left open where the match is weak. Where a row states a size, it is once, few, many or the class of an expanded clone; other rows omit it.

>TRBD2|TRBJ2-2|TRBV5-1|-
TGCGCCAGCAGCTTGGGAGCGGGGGCTAACACCGGGGAGCTGTTTTTT
CASSLGAGANTGELFF
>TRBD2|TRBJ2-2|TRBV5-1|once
TGCGCCAGCAGCTTGGATACAGCGGGAGCTTGGGGGGAGCTGTTTTTT
CASSLDTAGAWGELFF
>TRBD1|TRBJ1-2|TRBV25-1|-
TGTGCCAGCAGTCCTCCGGGACAGGGTTACGGCTACACCTTC
CASSPPGQGYGYTF
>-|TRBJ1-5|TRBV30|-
TGTGCCTGGAGTGTACGGGCCACTAGACAGCCCCAGCATTTT
CAWSVRATRQPQHF
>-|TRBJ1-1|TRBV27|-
TGTGCCAGCAGAACAGGTTCCACTGAAGCTTTCTTT
CASRTGSTEAFF
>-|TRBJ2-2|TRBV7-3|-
TGTGCCAGCAGCTACGACAGCACCGGGGAGCTGTTTTTT
CASSYDSTGELFF
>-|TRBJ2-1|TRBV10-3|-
TGTGCCATCAGTGCGCCAGGATCTGCGTATGAGCAGTTCTTC
CAISAPGSAYEQFF
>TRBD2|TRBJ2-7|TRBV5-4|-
TGTGCCAGCAGCTTGGGACTAGCGGGTGGAGACGAGCAGTACTTC
CASSLGLAGGDEQYF
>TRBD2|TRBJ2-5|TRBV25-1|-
TGTGCCAGCACCAGCGGGGGGTTGGAGACCCAGTACTTC
CASTSGGLETQYF
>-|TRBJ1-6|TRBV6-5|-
TGTGCCAGCAGTTACTCGAAGGATACCGGGTTACCCCTCCACTTT
CASSYSKDTGLPLHF
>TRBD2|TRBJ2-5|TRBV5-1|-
TGCGCCAGCAGCTGGGGTAGCACTAGCGGGGGATACCAAGAGACCCAGTACTTC
CASSWGSTSGGYQETQYF
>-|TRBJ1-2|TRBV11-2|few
TGTGCCAGCAGCTCGACAGTGAACTATGGCTACACCTTC
CASSSTVNYGYTF
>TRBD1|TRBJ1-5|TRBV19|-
TGTGCCAGTAGTAGAGAAACAGGGGGATCAAACAATCAGCCCCAGCATTTT
CASSRETGGSNNQPQHF
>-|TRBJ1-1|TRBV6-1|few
TGTGCCAGCAGTGAAGGTGGGGGGACTGAAGCTTTCTTT
CASSEGGGTEAFF
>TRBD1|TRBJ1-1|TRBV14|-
TGTGCCAGCAGCCAAGGGAGAATGGGACAGCTTGGCATGAACACTGAAGCTTTCTTT
CASSQGRMGQLGMNTEAFF
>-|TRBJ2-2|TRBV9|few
TGTGCCAGCAGCGTAGTTGGGCAGGTGAACACCGGGGAGCTGTTTTTT
CASSVVGQVNTGELFF
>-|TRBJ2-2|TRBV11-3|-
TGTGCCAGCAGCCTGAACACCGGGGAGCTGTTTTTT
CASSLNTGELFF
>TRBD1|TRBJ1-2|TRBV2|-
TGTGCCAGCAGCGTGACAGGGATCAATGGCTACACCTTC
CASSVTGINGYTF
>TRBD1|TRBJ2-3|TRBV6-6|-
TGTGCCAGCAGTACAACCCGGGACAGCCCCACAGATACGCAGTATTTT
CASSTTRDSPTDTQYF
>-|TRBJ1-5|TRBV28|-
TGTGCCAGCAGTTTGGGCAGGGATACGAGCAATCAGCCCCAGCATTTT
CASSLGRDTSNQPQHF
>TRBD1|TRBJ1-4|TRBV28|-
TGTGCCAGCCGACGACAGGGATCAGAAAAACTGTTTTTT
CASRRQGSEKLFF
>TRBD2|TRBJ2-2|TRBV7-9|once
TGTGCCAGCAGCTCCCCCTGGATAGCGGGGGGCGACACCGGGGAGCTGTTTTTT
CASSSPWIAGGDTGELFF
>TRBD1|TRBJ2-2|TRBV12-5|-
TGTGCTAGTGGGGAACAGGGGGCGTACACCGGGGAGCTGTTTTTT
CASGEQGAYTGELFF
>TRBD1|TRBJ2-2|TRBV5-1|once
TGCGCCAGCAGCTTGGCCAGGGGGCCCTCGAACACCGGGGAGCTGTTTTTT
CASSLARGPSNTGELFF
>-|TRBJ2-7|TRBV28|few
TGTGCCAGCAGTTTAACGAGGAACGAGCAGTACTTC
CASSLTRNEQYF
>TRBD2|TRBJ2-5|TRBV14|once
TGTGCCAGCAGCCAAGGGGCCGGGGGGGCTGGGGAGACCCAGTACTTC
CASSQGAGGAGETQYF
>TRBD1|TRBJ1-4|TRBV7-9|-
TGTGCCAGCTCCTCGACAGGGAGTAATGAAAAACTGTTTTTT
CASSSTGSNEKLFF
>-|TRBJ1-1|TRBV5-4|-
TGTGCCAGCAGCCCAAGGGGTGGCGGAGAAGCTTTCTTT
CASSPRGGGEAFF
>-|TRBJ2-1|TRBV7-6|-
TGTGCCAGCAGCTTCGAGCCGGGAAGTTCCTACAATGAGCAGTTCTTC
CASSFEPGSSYNEQFF
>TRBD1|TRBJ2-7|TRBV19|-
TGTGCCAGTAGTATACGGGACAGGACCTACGAGCAGTACTTC
CASSIRDRTYEQYF
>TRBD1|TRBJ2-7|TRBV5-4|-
TGTGCCAGCAGCACCCAGACAGGGGAACTCTCCGAGCAGTACTTC
CASSTQTGELSEQYF
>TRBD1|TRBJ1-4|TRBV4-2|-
TGTGCCAGCAGCCAAGTAGGGGGCGAGGTAAAACTGTTTTTT
CASSQVGGEVKLFF
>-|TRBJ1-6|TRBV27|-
TGTGCCAGCAGTTACAATTTCGCTTCACCCCTCCACTTT
CASSYNFASPLHF
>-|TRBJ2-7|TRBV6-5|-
TGTGCCAGCAGTTTCTTAAGTACGCACAGCTCCTACGAGCAGTACTTC
CASSFLSTHSSYEQYF
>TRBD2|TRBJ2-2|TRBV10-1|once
TGCGCCAGCAGTGAGAGAGGACTAGCGGGGAGGGGGGACACCGGGGAGCTGTTTTTT
CASSERGLAGRGDTGELFF
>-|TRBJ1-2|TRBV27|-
TGTGCCAGCAGTGGGGCGGGATATGGTCGGTATGGCTACACCTTC
CASSGAGYGRYGYTF
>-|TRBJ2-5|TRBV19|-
TGTGCCAGTAGTACCGGCCCGAGGGTGGAGACCCAGTACTTC
CASSTGPRVETQYF
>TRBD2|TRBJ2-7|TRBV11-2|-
TGTGCCAGCAGCTTAGAGGGACTAGCGGCGAAGCAGTACTTC
CASSLEGLAAKQYF
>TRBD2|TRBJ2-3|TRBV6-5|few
TGTGCCAGCAGGGCGGGAGGGAGAGATACGCAGTATTTT
CASRAGGRDTQYF
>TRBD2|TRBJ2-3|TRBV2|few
TGTGCCAGCAGCCCTTTAAACGGGGGGGCAGTAGATACGCAGTATTTT
CASSPLNGGAVDTQYF
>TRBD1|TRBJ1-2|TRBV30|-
TGTGCCTGGGGACAGGGTCCTAACTATGGCTACACCTTC
CAWGQGPNYGYTF
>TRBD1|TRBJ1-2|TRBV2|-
TGTGCCAGCGGGACAGTTAACTATGGCTACACCTTC
CASGTVNYGYTF
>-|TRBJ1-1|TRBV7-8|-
TGTGCCAGCAGCCAGGACAATGTCAACACTGAAGCTTTCTTT
CASSQDNVNTEAFF
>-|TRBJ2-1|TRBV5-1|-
TGCGCCAGCAGCCGAGACTACAACCCCTACAATGAGCAGTTCTTC
CASSRDYNPYNEQFF
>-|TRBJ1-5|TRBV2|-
TGTGCCAGCAGTGGAGGACAAAGGAATCAGCCCCAGCATTTT
CASSGGQRNQPQHF
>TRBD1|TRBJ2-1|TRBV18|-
TGTGCCAGCTCACCACTCCCCGGACAGGGGACCGAGCAGTTCTTC
CASSPLPGQGTEQFF
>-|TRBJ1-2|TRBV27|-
TGTGCCAGCAGTCCCACAGGGAACTATGGCTACACCTTC
CASSPTGNYGYTF
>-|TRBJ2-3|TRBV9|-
TGTGCCAGCAGCGACAGGGACATCCCAGATACGCAGTATTTT
CASSDRDIPDTQYF
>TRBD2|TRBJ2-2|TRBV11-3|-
TGTGCCAGCAGCTTACGGGGGGGGAACACCGGGGAGCTGTTTTTT
CASSLRGGNTGELFF
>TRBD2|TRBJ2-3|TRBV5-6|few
TGTGCCAGCAGCACCCGACTGGCGGGGGGGACAGATACGCAGTATTTT
CASSTRLAGGTDTQYF
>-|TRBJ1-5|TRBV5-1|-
TGCGCCAGCAGCTTCTCGACAGGTTCTCATCAGCCCCAGCATTTT
CASSFSTGSHQPQHF
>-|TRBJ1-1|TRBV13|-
TGTGCCAGCAGCTTAAACATTCTGACTGAAGCTTTCTTT
CASSLNILTEAFF
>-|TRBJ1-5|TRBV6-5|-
TGTGCCAGCAGTTACGGGCAGCCAGGCGAGGGGCCCCAGCATTTT
CASSYGQPGEGPQHF
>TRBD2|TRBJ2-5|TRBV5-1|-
TGCGCCAGCAGCTTCCCCGGCCGAATAGCGGGGGAGACCCAGTACTTC
CASSFPGRIAGETQYF
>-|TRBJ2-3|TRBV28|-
TGTGCCAGTGGGACAACTGCTAGCACAGATACGCAGTATTTT
CASGTTASTDTQYF
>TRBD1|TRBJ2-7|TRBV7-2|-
TGTGCCAGCAGCCCGGGACAGGGAAAGACCTACGAGCAGTACTTC
CASSPGQGKTYEQYF
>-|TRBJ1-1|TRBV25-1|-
TGTGCCAGCATTGGGAGTATATCGAACACTGAAGCTTTCTTT
CASIGSISNTEAFF
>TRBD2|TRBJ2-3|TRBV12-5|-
TGTGCTAGTGGTTTGAGTCTCGGGAGGGAGGGCACAGATACGCAGTATTTT
CASGLSLGREGTDTQYF
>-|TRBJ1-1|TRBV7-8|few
TGTGCCAGCAGCTTAGGGGGGCAGAACACTGAAGCTTTCTTT
CASSLGGQNTEAFF